This T cell receptor beta chain originates from a study of blood T cell repertoires in COVID-19. About the research overall: T cells, B-cell-depleted T cells, or PBMCs provided the cDNA or gDNA that served as material.

Sequenced by immunoSEQ multiplex PCR; TCRdb stores in-frame clones only, minus some. The sample consists of 150,000 to 200,000 clones, approximately 85% of them appearing once. CDR1 is KGHSH, CDR2 LQKENI, per germline. The CDR3 has 13 residues. Trimming cost V 3 bases and J 6 bases, with 12 bases left between them. The count of this clone is one. This chain connects TRBV18 to TRBJ2-7, with D perhaps matching TRBD2 (5 bases). Source material: peripheral blood. The TCR was taken from a man aged 40-55 years who had recovered from COVID-19. The CDR3 DNA reads TGTGCCAGCTCACCCAACGAGGGTGGCGAGCAGTACTTC. This gives the protein CASSPNEGGEQYF.